This T cell receptor (beta chain) was observed in a study of T cells in Graves' hyperthyroidism and ophthalmopathy. Points on this clonotype: As yet, its antigen is unknown. One base away lies a much larger clone, so this may be a sequencing read error.

The study's findings and limits: The model anticipated ophthalmopathy a median about six months pre-onset.

In germline, CDR1 is LGHDT, CDR2 YNNKEL (reference sequence). The CDR3 is 13 amino acids. V was pared by 2 bases and J by 7 bases, with 8 bases between. Clinical Activity Scores of at least 3, NOSPECS grades of at least 4 and durations under 3 months characterized ophthalmopathy patients. Regions amplified from RNA transcripts were the TCR beta CDR3 regions. A set of HTBI primers served as the primers for a first-round RT-PCR of the TCR CDR3. From the multiplex PCR reads, TCRdb called clonotypes with MiXCR, one entry per CDR3 protein. The sample includes 300,000 to 450,000 distinct CDR3 sequences, roughly 15% of them seen just once.

The TCR originated in a woman in her 30s with Graves' ophthalmopathy. The rearrangement links TRBV3-1 to TRBJ2-2; D is unclear. Sequenced: blood. DNA of the CDR3: TGTGCCAGCAGCCAAACTGTGGTCGGGGAGCTGTTTTTT. Its translation is CASSQTVVGELFF.